A single T cell receptor beta chain is shown here with its context. CDR3 length: 15 amino acids. Germline V gene data show CDR1 as SGDLS and CDR2 as YYNGEE. Deletions cut 0 bases from V and 2 bases from J, with 11 bases between. This sample was taken from a study of blood T cell repertoires in COVID-19. The overall study: Italy, Spain and the United States were the sources of the convalescent and acute COVID-19 samples.

Data came from immunoSEQ multiplex PCR; TCRdb stores just in-frame clones and leaves some out. The sample includes around 92,000 clones, roughly 89% of them seen just once. The TCR was taken from a woman over 75 with active COVID-19. V gene TRBV9 combines with J gene TRBJ2-5; D may be TRBD1 (6 bases). Sequencing used peripheral blood. The CDR3 sequence: CASSVGQGIQETQYF. The CDR3 DNA follows: TGTGCCAGCAGCGTAGGGCAGGGGATTCAAGAGACCCAGTACTTC.